These 32 T cell receptor beta chains were all obtained from the same sample, sequenced in a study of metastatic and nonmetastatic thyroid tumors. Through MiXCR, TCRdb re-clonotyped the PCR reads. The table has 21,000 or so clones, around 21% seen once. Among the patients, none had received any treatment before thyroid surgery. Sequenced material: blood. The receptors were sampled from a female donor with papillary thyroid cancer or a benign thyroid nodule (not recorded which). Some clones in this sample may be carry-over from other donors' samples.

Relative to its sample, this clone is medium-sized. The J gene is TRBJ2-7, the V gene TRBV12-3 or TRBV12-4; D is uncertain. CDR3 length equals 13 residues. The V end was cut by 3 bases, the J end by 0 bases, with 6 bases between. The CDR3 spells CASSFGSSYEQYF. In DNA, the CDR3 is TGTGCCAGCAGTTTTGGCAGCTCCTACGAGCAGTACTTC.

This clone was observed at least ten times. The V and J genes are TRBV20-1 and TRBJ2-5; TRBD1 is a possible D gene (6 bases). The germline V gene has CDR1 DFQATT and CDR2 SNEGSKA (reference sequence). Trimming shortened V by 5 bases and J by 1 base, and 11 bases separated the two germline ends. This CDR3 is built from 13 residues. This CDR3 is CSAPQGFQETQYF. In nucleotides, the CDR3 is TGCAGTGCTCCCCAGGGGTTCCAAGAGACCCAGTACTTC.

A remark on this clone: A much larger clone differs from this one at a single base, so this may be a read error. CDR3 sequence (DNA): TGCAATGGGATAGACCCGCTCGGGAATGAGCAGTTCTTC. Translated: CNGIDPLGNEQFF. The rearrangement uses TRBV20-1 and TRBJ2-1; D is unclear. CDR3 length equals 13 residues. Germline loops: CDR1 DFQATT, CDR2 SNEGSKA (reference sequence).

This clone came up many times. The chain combines TRBV7-9 with TRBJ1-5; no reliable D call. Germline CDR1 and CDR2: SEHNR and FQNEAQ (reference sequence). This CDR3 is built from 12 residues. V was cut by 1 base and J by 4 bases, with 2 bases left in between. CDR3 protein: CASSLGNQPQHF. CDR3 in DNA: TGTGCCAGCAGCTTAGGAAATCAGCCCCAGCATTTT.

This clone was seen ten or more times. The rearrangement links TRBV5-1 to TRBJ2-4; D not resolved. This CDR3 region has 15 residues. The germline CDR1 and CDR2 sequences are SGHRS and YFSETQ. Trimming left V 0 bases short and J 1 base short, with 8 bases between. The CDR3 loop reads CASSLGGVAKNIQYF. The CDR3 DNA reads TGCGCCAGCAGCTTGGGCGGAGTTGCCAAAAACATTCAGTACTTC. Supplemented by reference TRBV5-1 and TRBJ2-4, the full variable domain reads KAGVTQTPRYLIKTRGQQVTLSCSPISGHRSVSWYQQTPGQGLQFLFEYFSETQRNKGNFPGRFSGRQFSNSRSEMNVSTLELGDSALYLCASSLGGVAKNIQYFGAGTRLSVL.

By share, this clone counts as medium-sized. The chain uses TRBV6-5 and TRBJ2-7; tentative D call: TRBD2 (6 bases). The CDR3 spans 15 residues. With 3 bases removed from V and 7 bases from J, the gap between germline ends came to 19 bases. CDR1 is MNHEY, CDR2 SVGAGI, per germline. CDR3 sequence: CASSYQVTGAKEQYF. CDR3 DNA sequence: TGTGCCAGCAGTTATCAGGTGACGGGAGCGAAAGAGCAGTACTTC.

This clone was observed at least ten times. V usage is TRBV5-1 and J usage is TRBJ2-1; TRBD2 matches at 9 bases. The germline CDR1 and CDR2 sequences are SGHRS and YFSETQ. Trimming cost V 4 bases and J 1 base; bases outside gene matches: 3. CDR3 length: 15 amino acids. The CDR3 loop is CASSPTSGSYNEQFF. The DNA for the CDR3 is TGCGCCAGCAGCCCCACTAGCGGGTCCTACAATGAGCAGTTCTTC. Filled out from reference TRBV5-1 and TRBJ2-1, the complete variable domain reads KAGVTQTPRYLIKTRGQQVTLSCSPISGHRSVSWYQQTPGQGLQFLFEYFSETQRNKGNFPGRFSGRQFSNSRSEMNVSTLELGDSALYLCASSPTSGSYNEQFFGPGTRLTVL.

In its sample, this clone is medium-sized. The chain combines TRBV28 with TRBJ2-7; 7 nucleotides line up with TRBD1. The CDR3 is 14 amino acids. J lost 1 base, V lost 8 bases, and 8 bases had no gene match. Germline lookup yields CDR1 MDHEN and CDR2 SYDVKM. The DNA for the CDR3 is TGTGCCAGCGAAACCGGGACAGCGTCCTACGAGCAGTACTTC. Protein sequence: CASETGTASYEQYF.

This clone was seen many times. The chain employs TRBV20-1 and TRBJ1-1; D possibly corresponds to TRBD1 (5 bases). The CDR3 runs 13 residues. V was trimmed by 6 bases and J by 1 base, leaving 12 bases between them. Germline CDR1 is DFQATT and CDR2 is SNEGSKA (reference sequence). This CDR3 reads CSAPRQWNTEAFF. The DNA for the CDR3 is TGCAGTGCCCCCCGACAGTGGAACACTGAAGCTTTCTTT.

This clone has a handful of counts. This chain uses TRBV6-4 with TRBJ1-1; unclear D gene. Deletions cut 6 bases from V and 4 bases from J, with 9 bases between. This CDR3 comprises 12 residues. The V gene's germline CDR1 is MRHNA and CDR2 SNTAGT. The CDR3 loop is CASSDDSTEAFF. In DNA, the CDR3 is TGTGCCAGCAGCGACGACTCCACTGAAGCTTTCTTT.

This clone was picked up many times. The chain combines TRBV7-3 with TRBJ2-6; 10 bases match TRBD2. There are 19 residues in the CDR3. V shed 4 bases and J 1 base; nucleotides not matched to a gene: 10. Germline V gives CDR1 SGHTA, CDR2 FQGTGA. The CDR3 here is CASSSYRSSGSSGANVLTF. CDR3 sequence (DNA): TGTGCCAGCAGCTCGTATCGATCTAGCGGGAGTTCTGGGGCCAACGTCCTGACTTTC.

This clone was found many times. This rearrangement joins TRBV5-6 to TRBJ1-5, with D unclear. The CDR3 totals 13 residues. Trimming took 0 bases from V and 5 from J, leaving 6 bases between them. Germline V gene data show CDR1 as SGHDT and CDR2 as YYEEEE. The CDR3 loop is CASSLGWDQPQHF. CDR3 DNA sequence: TGTGCCAGCAGCTTGGGGTGGGATCAGCCCCAGCATTTT.

This clone was counted ten times or more. The V and J genes are TRBV11-2 and TRBJ1-1; the D is unclear. V was cut by 1 base and J by 0 bases, with 6 bases left in between. Germline V CDR1 and CDR2: SGHAT, FQNNGV. This CDR3 spans 14 amino acids. CDR3 DNA: TGTGCCAGCAGCTTAGCAGGCATGAACACTGAAGCTTTCTTT. This sequence encodes CASSLAGMNTEAFF.

This chain connects TRBV6-2 or TRBV6-3 to TRBJ2-5; possibly TRBD1 or TRBD2 for D (5 bases each). Trimming left V 4 bases short and J 9 bases short, with 15 bases between. Germline CDR1 is MNHEY and CDR2 is SVGEGT. This CDR3 is built from 13 residues. CDR3 residues: CASSSPGPMAQYF. Here the CDR3 DNA reads TGTGCCAGCAGTTCCCCGGGACCGATGGCCCAGTACTTC.

This clone was detected ten times or more. The chain carries TRBV7-9 and TRBJ2-5; D gene ambiguous. CDR1 is SEHNR, CDR2 FQNEAQ, per germline (reference sequence). Deletions cut 8 bases from V and 7 bases from J, with 11 bases between. The CDR3 consists of 11 residues. CDR3 loop: CASPESGTQYF. DNA of the CDR3: TGTGCCAGCCCCGAAAGTGGGACCCAGTACTTC.

This clone was counted many times. This chain uses TRBV11-2 with TRBJ2-7; the match to TRBD2 covers 7 bases. This CDR3 has 13 amino acids. The V gene end was trimmed by 4 bases and the J gene end by 6 bases; junction bases not matched to a gene: 6. The germline V gene has CDR1 SGHAT and CDR2 FQNNGV. The CDR3 spells CASSSAREIEQYF. The CDR3 DNA sequence: TGTGCCAGCAGCTCAGCGCGGGAGATCGAGCAGTACTTC.

This clone appeared once. This may come from a read error, since a much larger clone is one base off. The chain joins TRBV27 to TRBJ2-5, with TRBD2 identical over 10 bases. Germline-derived CDR1 and CDR2 are MNHEY and SMNVEV (reference sequence). CDR3 length: 19 amino acids. V lost 2 bases, J lost 3 bases, and 15 bases stayed unmatched. CDR3 nucleotides: TGTGCCAGCAGTTTAATCTGTAAACTAGCGGGACACTTAGAAGAGACCCAGTACTTC. This translates into CASSLICKLAGHLEETQYF.

This clone is categorized as medium-sized (0.01 to 0.1%). The chain has TRBV6-1 and TRBJ1-1; D gene ambiguous. CDR3 length: 16 residues. Looked up from germline, CDR1 is MNHNS and CDR2 is SASEGT. V lost 6 bases, J lost 5 bases, and 22 bases lay in between. CDR3 protein: CASSPVGRRTRTEAFF. In nucleotides, the CDR3 is TGTGCCAGCAGCCCCGTTGGGAGAAGGACGAGAACTGAAGCTTTCTTT.

This clone was counted between two and nine times. This may come from a read error, since a much larger clone is one base off. The chain carries TRBV5-6 and TRBJ2-7, with D tentatively TRBD1 (6 bases). The CDR3 covers 15 residues. CDR1 and CDR2 (germline): SGHDT, YYEEEE. With 3 bases removed from V and 2 bases from J, the gap between germline ends came to 15 bases. The CDR3: CASSCSGTRTYEQYF. CDR3 nucleotide sequence: TGTGCCAGCAGCTGTTCTGGGACAAGGACCTACGAGCAGTACTTC.

This clone was counted ten times or more. This chain joins TRBV12-3 or TRBV12-4 and TRBJ2-4, with no clear D. The germline V and J ends were trimmed by 5 bases and 5 bases, with 7 bases remaining between them. This CDR3 contains 12 residues. CDR3 bases: TGTGCCAGCAGTCTGGACCAAAACATTCAGTACTTC. It encodes CASSLDQNIQYF.

The chain carries TRBV14 and TRBJ2-5; maybe TRBD2 (6 bases). CDR3 size: 14 residues. Germline V gene data show CDR1 as SGHDN and CDR2 as FVKESK. The V gene lost 4 bases and the J gene lost 4 bases, with 13 bases spanning the gap. CDR3 DNA: TGTGCCAGCAGCCCCTGGCGGGGAAGAGAGACCCAGTACTTC. The encoded protein is CASSPWRGRETQYF.

This clone was seen repeatedly, ten times or more. The genes are TRBV7-9 and TRBJ1-1; 10 bases are shared with TRBD1. This CDR3 is 14 amino acids long. Germline V gives CDR1 SEHNR, CDR2 FQNEAQ (reference sequence). J lost 3 bases, V lost 5 bases, and 3 bases had no gene match. CDR3 sequence reads: CASSEGQGDTEAFF. CDR3 DNA: TGTGCCAGCAGCGAAGGACAGGGGGACACTGAAGCTTTCTTT.

About this clone itself: Relative to the germline gene, one junction end is altered; a read error may explain this. The rearrangement uses TRBV20-1 and TRBJ2-7; D is possibly TRBD1 or TRBD2 (5 bases each). CDR3 length: 16 residues. Germline CDR1 is DFQATT and CDR2 is SNEGSKA (reference sequence). DNA of the CDR3: TGTAGTGCTAGACCACCGGGACGTGACAAATCATACGAGCAGTACTTC. It yields the protein CSARPPGRDKSYEQYF.

This clone was picked up many times. This chain connects TRBV5-5 to TRBJ2-7; 7 bases line up with TRBD1. The J segment lost 2 bases and the V segment lost 0 bases, leaving 5 bases of the junction unmatched. This CDR3 has 15 amino acids. Germline values: CDR1 SGHKS, CDR2 YYEKEE (reference sequence). CDR3 nucleotide sequence: TGTGCCAGCAGCTTGGTGACAGGGCAGACCTACGAGCAGTACTTC. Protein product: CASSLVTGQTYEQYF.

A remark on this clone: This CDR3 fails to terminate in the conserved phenylalanine or tryptophan, so it likely reflects a read error. The DNA is left out, because the CDR3 cannot be placed on it with certainty; the CDR3 is given as TCRdb lists it. The genes are TRBV6-4 and TRBJ2-1; the D call TRBD1 from the table was never checked on the DNA. CDR1 MRHNA and CDR2 SNTAGT come from the germline V gene. Ends included, the CDR3 has 12 residues. CDR3 region: CASSGPGPLKFL.

The chain employs TRBV4-1 and TRBJ2-7; a possible D gene is TRBD2 (5 bases). The CDR3 contains 16 residues. The V gene lost 4 bases and the J gene lost 4 bases, with 20 bases spanning the gap. Germline loops: CDR1 MGHRA, CDR2 YSYEKL. CDR3 nucleotide sequence: TGCGCCAGCAGCCCCGGCGTGGGAGCGGAGCGGTACGAGCAGTACTTC. Translated: CASSPGVGAERYEQYF.

This clone was detected a few times. With a much larger clone just one base away, this may be a read error. The V gene is TRBV11-2, the J gene TRBJ1-3; D perhaps matches TRBD1 (6 bases). This CDR3 is built from 17 residues. Germline CDR1 and CDR2: SGHAT and FQNNGV. The CDR3 spells CASSLVSGVISGNAIYF. The CDR3 DNA reads as TGTGCCAGCAGCTTAGTCTCAGGGGTTATCTCTGGAAACGCCATATATTTT.

The chain uses TRBV4-2 and TRBJ2-3; no reliable D call. Germline CDR1 reads LGHNA; CDR2 reads YNFKEQ. The germline V and J ends were trimmed by 1 base and 6 bases, with 17 bases remaining between them. This CDR3 has 16 amino acids. CDR3 residues: CASSQGPQEPRDTQYF. Here the CDR3 DNA reads TGTGCCAGCAGCCAAGGTCCTCAGGAGCCCCGGGATACGCAGTATTTT.

This clone was seen once. The chain combines TRBV20-1 with TRBJ1-1; D not resolved. CDR1 and CDR2 (germline): DFQATT, SNEGSKA (reference sequence). V shed 1 base and J shed 1 base, with 7 bases lying between them. CDR3 length equals 13 residues. The CDR3 region is CSARAAGNTEAFF. The CDR3 DNA sequence: TGCAGTGCTAGAGCGGCGGGGAACACTGAAGCTTTCTTT.

The sample holds a few counts of this clone. CDR3 sequence: CAISPQSWRSEYEQYF. The DNA of the CDR3 is TGTGCCATCAGCCCCCAAAGCTGGAGGTCCGAATACGAGCAGTACTTC. The rearrangement joins TRBV6-2 or TRBV6-3 to TRBJ2-7, with D possibly being TRBD2 (5 bases). Trimming pared 10 bases from V and 4 bases from J, leaving 26 bases between. The CDR3 sequence is 16 residues long. Germline CDR1 is MNHEY and CDR2 is SVGEGT.

The V and J genes are TRBV5-1 and TRBJ2-2, with D perhaps being TRBD1 or TRBD2 (5 bases each). The V gene's germline CDR1 is SGHRS and CDR2 YFSETQ. The CDR3 is 16 residues long. Trimming cost V 1 base and J 0 bases, with 10 bases left between them. The CDR3 loop is CASSLLGGANTGELFF. CDR3 coding DNA: TGCGCCAGCAGCTTGCTTGGGGGAGCGAACACCGGGGAGCTGTTTTTT.

The chain is built from TRBV27 and TRBJ2-7; the D is unclear. The CDR3 is made up of 13 amino acids. The V end was cut by 3 bases, the J end by 13 bases, with 19 bases between. Germline V CDR1 and CDR2: MNHEY, SMNVEV (reference sequence). CDR3 DNA: TGTGCCAGCAGTTTCGGACGGTCCTACGAGTATTACTTC. Its protein product is CASSFGRSYEYYF.